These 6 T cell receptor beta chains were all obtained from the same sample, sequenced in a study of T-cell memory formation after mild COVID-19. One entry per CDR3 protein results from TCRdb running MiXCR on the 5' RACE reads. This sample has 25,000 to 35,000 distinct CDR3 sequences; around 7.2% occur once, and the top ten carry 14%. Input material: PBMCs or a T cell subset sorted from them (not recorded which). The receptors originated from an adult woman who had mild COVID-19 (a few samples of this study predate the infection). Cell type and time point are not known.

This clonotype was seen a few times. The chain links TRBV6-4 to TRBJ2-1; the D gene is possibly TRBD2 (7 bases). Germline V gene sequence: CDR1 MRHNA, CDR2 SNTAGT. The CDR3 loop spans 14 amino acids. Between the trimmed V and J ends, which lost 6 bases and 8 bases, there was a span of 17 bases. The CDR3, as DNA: TGTGCCAGCAGCCCCGTTGGGGGGGCGGATGAGCAGTTCTTC. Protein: CASSPVGGADEQFF.

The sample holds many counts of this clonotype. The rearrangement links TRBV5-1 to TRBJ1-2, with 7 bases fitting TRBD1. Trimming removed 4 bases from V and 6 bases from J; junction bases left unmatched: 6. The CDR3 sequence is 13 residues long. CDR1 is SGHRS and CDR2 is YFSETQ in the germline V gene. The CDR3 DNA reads TGCGCCAGCAGCGCTTCAGGGGGAAATGGCTACACCTTC. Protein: CASSASGGNGYTF.

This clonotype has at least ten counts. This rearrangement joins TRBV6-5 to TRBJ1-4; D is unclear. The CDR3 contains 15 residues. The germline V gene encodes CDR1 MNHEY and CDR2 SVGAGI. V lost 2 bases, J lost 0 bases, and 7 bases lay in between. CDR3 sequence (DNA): TGTGCCAGCAGTTACCACCCATCAACTAATGAAAAACTGTTTTTT. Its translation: CASSYHPSTNEKLFF.

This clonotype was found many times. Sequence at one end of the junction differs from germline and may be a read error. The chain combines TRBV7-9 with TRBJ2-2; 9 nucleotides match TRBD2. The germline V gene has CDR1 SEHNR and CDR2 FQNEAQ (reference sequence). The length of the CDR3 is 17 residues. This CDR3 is CASSLGLLAGNTVELFF. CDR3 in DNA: TGTGCCAGCAGCTTAGGACTGCTAGCGGGGAACACCGTGGAGCTGTTTTTT.

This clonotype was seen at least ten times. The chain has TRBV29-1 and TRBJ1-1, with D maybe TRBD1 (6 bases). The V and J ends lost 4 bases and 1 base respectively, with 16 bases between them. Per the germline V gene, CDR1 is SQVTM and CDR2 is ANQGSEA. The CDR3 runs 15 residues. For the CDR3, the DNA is TGCAGCGTTGGAGGGGGGGTTGCGGAGAACACTGAAGCTTTCTTT. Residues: CSVGGGVAENTEAFF.

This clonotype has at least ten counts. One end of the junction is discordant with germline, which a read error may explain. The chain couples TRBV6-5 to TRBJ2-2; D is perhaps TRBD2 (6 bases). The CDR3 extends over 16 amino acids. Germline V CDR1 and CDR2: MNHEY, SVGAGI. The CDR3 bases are TGTGCCAGCAGTTACTCGGCGGGACGCAACAACGGGGAGCTGTTTTTT. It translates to CASSYSAGRNNGELFF.